These 29 T cell receptor beta chains were sequenced from one sample in a study of Ad26.COV2.S vaccination and SARS-CoV-2 variants. Here immunoSEQ multiplex PCR was the method, and the copy in TCRdb shows in-frame clones only, minus some. Counted here are around 340,000 clones, around 90% occurring once; the ten biggest clones make up around 6.6%. As to treatment: some 20 received Ad26.COV2.S at low or high dose, single or two shots; about 5 received placebo; per-sample allocation not given. Following the first vaccine or placebo injection, samples were taken on day 63. The source was peripheral blood, collected in a trial of Ad26.COV2.S vaccine versus placebo. Every receptor here comes from a person between 18 and 65 years old who received the Ad26.COV2.S COVID-19 vaccine or a placebo.

This chain links TRBV30 with TRBJ2-6; TRBD1 matches at 10 bases. CDR3 length equals 21 residues. Germline assignment: CDR1 GTSNPN and CDR2 SVGIG (reference sequence). The J segment lost 2 bases and the V segment lost 2 bases, leaving 18 bases of the junction unmatched. The CDR3 spells CAWSPFPGQGTGRAGANVLTF. The CDR3 region has the DNA TGTGCCTGGAGTCCATTCCCGGGACAGGGGACAGGTCGCGCTGGGGCCAACGTCCTGACTTTC. Full variable domain (outside the CDR3, taken from reference TRBV30 and TRBJ2-6): SQTIHQWPATLVQPVGSPLSLECTVEGTSNPNLYWYRQAAGRGLQLLFYSVGIGQISSEVPQNLSASRPQDRQFILSSKKLLLSDSGFYLCAWSPFPGQGTGRAGANVLTFGAGSRLTVL.

The rearrangement joins TRBV7-2 to TRBJ1-1; maybe TRBD1 (5 bases). Germline V gene data show CDR1 as SGHTA and CDR2 as FQGNSA. This CDR3 spans 15 amino acids. Trimming pared 3 bases from V and 0 bases from J, leaving 11 bases between. The CDR3 sequence: CASSLRGRMNTEAFF. Here the CDR3 DNA reads TGTGCCAGCAGCTTGAGGGGACGGATGAACACTGAAGCTTTCTTT.

This clone appeared a single time. V usage is TRBV29-1 and J usage is TRBJ1-2; D remains ambiguous. V was shortened by 0 bases and J by 4 bases, with 9 bases between the two germline ends. CDR1 SQVTM and CDR2 ANQGSEA come from the germline V gene. The CDR3 spans 13 residues. DNA for the CDR3: TGCAGCGTTGAAGACACTGGGGTCTATGGCTACACCTTC. Translating it yields CSVEDTGVYGYTF.

The chain combines TRBV6-5 with TRBJ1-1; D might be TRBD1 (6 bases). Trimming removed 3 bases at V and 4 bases at J, with 12 bases between. The CDR3 totals 14 residues. The germline gives CDR1 MNHEY, CDR2 SVGAGI. CDR3 nucleotides: TGTGCCAGCAGTTATTCGAGGGGGGGCACTGAAGCTTTCTTT. As protein: CASSYSRGGTEAFF.

The V gene is TRBV9, the J gene TRBJ2-7, with 7 bases that match TRBD1. The CDR3 is made up of 14 amino acids. Germline V gene lookup returns CDR1 SGDLS and CDR2 YYNGEE. V was pared by 1 base and J by 3 bases, with 4 bases of the junction left unmatched. The CDR3 nucleotides read TGTGCCAGCAGCGTATTTTCAGGGGGCTACGAGCAGTACTTC. As protein: CASSVFSGGYEQYF.

The chain is built from TRBV28 and TRBJ2-7, with 10 bases fitting TRBD2. Germline loops: CDR1 MDHEN, CDR2 SYDVKM. J lost 7 bases, V lost 7 bases, and 16 bases had no gene match. There are 16 residues in the CDR3. Here the CDR3 reads CASNLGSGRAVVEQYF. The CDR3 region has the DNA TGTGCCAGCAACCTAGGGAGCGGGAGGGCCGTAGTTGAGCAGTACTTC. Full variable domain (rest looked up from reference TRBV28 and TRBJ2-7): DVKVTQSSRYLVKRTGEKVFLECVQDMDHENMFWYRQDPGLGLRLIYFSYDVKMKEKGDIPEGYSVSREKKERFSLILESASTNQTSMYLCASNLGSGRAVVEQYFGPGTRLTVT.

This clone has a handful of counts. J is TRBJ2-3 and V is TRBV27; 11 bases agree with TRBD2. The CDR3 is made up of 21 amino acids. After removal of 6 bases from V and 1 base from J, the junction contained 21 bases not matched to a gene. Germline loops: CDR1 MNHEY, CDR2 SMNVEV (reference sequence). This CDR3 is CASSEFRGVRSGRGGTDTQYF. In nucleotides, the CDR3 is TGTGCCAGCAGCGAATTCAGGGGCGTTCGTAGCGGGAGGGGGGGCACAGATACGCAGTATTTT.

This clone was detected only a few times. The CDR3 sequence is CASSLGAGPQETQYF. CDR3 coding DNA: TGTGCCAGCAGCTTAGGGGCGGGGCCCCAAGAGACCCAGTACTTC. The J gene is TRBJ2-5, the V gene TRBV7-2; maybe TRBD2 (6 bases). The V gene's germline CDR1 is SGHTA and CDR2 FQGNSA. V dropped 1 base and J dropped 1 base, with 10 bases sitting between them. CDR3 length: 15 amino acids.

The rearrangement joins TRBV7-3 to TRBJ1-5; maybe TRBD1 (6 bases). Between the trimmed V and J ends, which lost 5 bases and 4 bases, there was a span of 15 bases. CDR1 is SGHTA and CDR2 is FQGTGA in the germline V gene. CDR3 length: 15 amino acids. CDR3 sequence (DNA): TGTGCCAGCAGCCTAGAAACAGGGCGAAATCAGCCCCAGCATTTT. Translated: CASSLETGRNQPQHF.

CDR3 amino acids: CASSLTFSGGLNSYEQYF. The CDR3 coding sequence is TGTGCCAGCAGCTTGACATTTTCGGGGGGCCTAAACTCCTACGAGCAGTACTTC. The chain joins TRBV5-5 to TRBJ2-7, with a possible D match to TRBD2 (7 bases). Germline values: CDR1 SGHKS, CDR2 YYEKEE (reference sequence). V dropped 1 base and J dropped 0 bases, with 20 bases sitting between them. The CDR3 is made up of 18 amino acids. Using reference TRBV5-5 and TRBJ2-7 for the parts outside the CDR3, the full variable domain is DAGVTQSPTHLIKTRGQQVTLRCSPISGHKSVSWYQQVLGQGPQFIFQYYEKEERGRGNFPDRFSARQFPNYSSELNVNALLLGDSALYLCASSLTFSGGLNSYEQYFGPGTRLTVT.

The rearrangement links TRBV28 to TRBJ1-5; no definite D call. Deletions cut 7 bases from V and 0 bases from J, with 13 bases between. Per the germline V gene, CDR1 is MDHEN and CDR2 is SYDVKM. CDR3 length: 15 amino acids. Written as DNA, the CDR3 is TGTGCCAGCAACAGTTTTATTTATAGCAATCAGCCCCAGCATTTT. Protein product: CASNSFIYSNQPQHF.

J is TRBJ2-6 and V is TRBV5-1, with D possibly being TRBD2 (5 bases). CDR1 is SGHRS, CDR2 YFSETQ, per germline. The CDR3 spans 16 residues. Trimming took off 4 bases at V and 0 bases at J, with 11 bases between the two ends. CDR3 sequence (DNA): TGCGCCAGCAGCGGAATAGGGAGCTCTGGGGCCAACGTCCTGACTTTC. It specifies CASSGIGSSGANVLTF. Together with reference TRBV5-1 and TRBJ2-6, the CDR3 gives the full variable domain: KAGVTQTPRYLIKTRGQQVTLSCSPISGHRSVSWYQQTPGQGLQFLFEYFSETQRNKGNFPGRFSGRQFSNSRSEMNVSTLELGDSALYLCASSGIGSSGANVLTFGAGSRLTVL.

The rearrangement links TRBV5-5 to TRBJ1-6; TRBD1 is a possible D gene (5 bases). In germline, CDR1 is SGHKS, CDR2 YYEKEE (reference sequence). The CDR3 contains 15 residues. The ends were cut back, 0 bases at V and 5 bases at J, with 9 bases in the middle. This CDR3 reads CASSLEGAHNSPLHF. The CDR3 bases are TGTGCCAGCAGCTTGGAAGGGGCTCATAATTCACCCCTCCACTTT.

The gene calls are TRBV5-1 and TRBJ2-7, with D maybe TRBD1 (5 bases). The CDR3 sequence is 17 residues long. The V gene's germline CDR1 is SGHRS and CDR2 YFSETQ. The V end lost 0 bases, the J end lost 4 bases, and 20 bases lay between the germline ends. For the CDR3, the DNA is TGCGCCAGCAGCTTGGAGGGGAACAGAATTCGGCCGTACGAGCAGTACTTC. The encoded protein is CASSLEGNRIRPYEQYF.

This chain joins TRBV7-8 and TRBJ2-7; D call uncertain. This CDR3 is built from 19 residues. Trimming took 2 bases from V and 0 from J, leaving 23 bases between them. CDR1 SGHVS and CDR2 FQNEAQ come from the germline V gene. This CDR3 reads CASSLTRPRVLQSSYEQYF. CDR3 nucleotides: TGTGCCAGCAGCTTAACACGGCCGAGAGTCCTACAATCCTCCTACGAGCAGTACTTC.

This sequence joins TRBV5-4 and TRBJ2-1; D might be TRBD1 (5 bases). V was cut by 2 bases and J by 0 bases, with 9 bases left in between. Germline V gene data show CDR1 as SGHNT and CDR2 as YYREEE (reference sequence). The CDR3 is 15 amino acids. The CDR3 is CASSFNQGSYNEQFF. The CDR3 bases are TGTGCCAGCAGCTTTAACCAGGGCTCCTACAATGAGCAGTTCTTC.

The V call is TRBV4-2, the J call TRBJ2-3; perhaps TRBD1 as D (6 bases). Germline V gene lookup returns CDR1 LGHNA and CDR2 YNFKEQ. V lost 4 bases, J lost 3 bases, and 14 bases lay in between. CDR3 length equals 15 residues. CDR3 in DNA: TGTGCCAGCAGCCTTCAGGGGCCGGGAACAGATACGCAGTATTTT. Translation gives CASSLQGPGTDTQYF.

The gene calls are TRBV18 and TRBJ1-5; 9 bases line up with TRBD1. The CDR3 runs to 16 residues. The germline gives CDR1 KGHSH, CDR2 LQKENI. V shed 6 bases and J 4 bases; nucleotides not matched to a gene: 10. DNA for the CDR3: TGTGCCAGCTCCTCGGACAGGGGAGATTGGAATCAGCCCCAGCATTTT. Protein sequence: CASSSDRGDWNQPQHF.

This clone was counted between two and nine times. The V call is TRBV2, the J call TRBJ2-5, with no clear D. This CDR3 region has 13 residues. V shed 5 bases and J shed 2 bases, with 9 bases lying between them. CDR1 is SNHLY and CDR2 is FYNNEI in the germline V gene. The CDR3 here is CASSSYGQETQYF. The CDR3 DNA is TGTGCCAGCAGTTCCTACGGACAAGAGACCCAGTACTTC.

The gene calls are TRBV20-1 and TRBJ1-1, with D perhaps matching TRBD1 (6 bases). The V end was cut by 3 bases, the J end by 0 bases, with 11 bases between. CDR3 length equals 14 residues. Germline V gives CDR1 DFQATT, CDR2 SNEGSKA (reference sequence). The DNA of the CDR3 is TGCAGTGCTAGTAGGGGGAACATGAACACTGAAGCTTTCTTT. Its translation is CSASRGNMNTEAFF.

The rearrangement joins TRBV4-3 to TRBJ2-7, with a possible D match to TRBD2 (6 bases). This CDR3 region has 14 residues. V gave up 4 bases and J gave up 7 bases, with 17 bases separating them. CDR1 and CDR2 (germline): LGHNA, YSLEER. The CDR3, as DNA: TGCGCCAGCAGCCTCCAGGCGGGAACAAAAGAGCAGTACTTC. Protein: CASSLQAGTKEQYF.

The V call is TRBV5-8, the J call TRBJ2-1; no reliable D call. The CDR3 length is 15 residues. Germline assignment: CDR1 SGHTS and CDR2 YDEGEE. Trimming removed 4 bases from V and 5 bases from J, with 16 bases in between. Here the CDR3 reads CASSPSWATDNEQFF. CDR3 sequence (DNA): TGTGCCAGCAGCCCGAGTTGGGCCACAGACAATGAGCAGTTCTTC.

This chain links TRBV6-2 or TRBV6-3 with TRBJ1-2; D is unresolved. Germline V gene sequence: CDR1 MNHEY, CDR2 SVGEGT. The CDR3 is 15 residues long. Trimming removed 5 bases at V and 4 bases at J, with 17 bases between. The CDR3 coding sequence is TGTGCCAGCAGTAGCGACCCTAGACTGGGCTATGGCTACACCTTC. This sequence encodes CASSSDPRLGYGYTF.

The DNA of the CDR3 is TGTGCCACCAGCAGAGATCTCGGGGGGAACACTGAAGCTTTCTTT. It encodes CATSRDLGGNTEAFF. The gene calls are TRBV15 and TRBJ1-1; D is perhaps TRBD1 (5 bases). Germline CDR1 and CDR2: LNHNV and YYDKDF (reference sequence). Between the trimmed V and J ends, which lost 0 bases and 1 base, there was a span of 9 bases. This CDR3 is built from 15 residues.

V is TRBV9 and J is TRBJ2-5; possible D gene TRBD2, 6 bases. In germline, CDR1 is SGDLS, CDR2 YYNGEE. Trimming removed 4 bases from V and 5 bases from J, with 21 bases in between. The CDR3 is 16 residues long. The CDR3 is CASSPDPGDSGETQYF. The CDR3 nucleotides read TGTGCCAGCAGCCCCGATCCGGGGGATTCCGGGGAGACCCAGTACTTC.

The chain couples TRBV4-1 to TRBJ1-1; possibly TRBD1 for D (6 bases). The CDR3 spans 16 residues. Germline-derived CDR1 and CDR2 are MGHRA and YSYEKL. The V end was cut by 4 bases, the J end by 4 bases, with 19 bases between. The CDR3 region has the DNA TGCGCCAGCAGCCTGTCGGGTGTTAGGGGGTCCACTGAAGCTTTCTTT. Protein sequence: CASSLSGVRGSTEAFF.

A single count supports this clone. CDR3 in DNA: TGTGCCAGCAGTTCCGGCCGGTTGGGCTATGGCTACACCTTC. Translating gives CASSSGRLGYGYTF. The chain is built from TRBV6-2 or TRBV6-3 and TRBJ1-2; D remains ambiguous. This CDR3 contains 14 residues. V gave up 4 bases and J gave up 4 bases, with 13 bases separating them. Germline CDR1 and CDR2: MNHEY and SVGEGT.

V gene TRBV3-1 (or the pseudogene TRBV3-2) combines with J gene TRBJ1-2; D possibly corresponds to TRBD1 (5 bases). The CDR3 covers 15 residues. Trimming removed 1 base from V and 8 bases from J, with 17 bases in between. Germline V CDR1 and CDR2: LGHDT, YNNKEL (reference sequence). CDR3 in amino acids: CASSQAVTDTLGYTF. The CDR3 DNA reads as TGTGCCAGCAGCCAAGCCGTGACGGACACCCTAGGCTACACCTTC.

The V call is TRBV4-2, the J call TRBJ2-3; the match to TRBD1 covers 7 bases. The CDR3 length is 20 residues. V trimming: 3 bases; J trimming: 4 bases; junction bases outside the gene matches: 22. CDR1 is LGHNA, CDR2 YNFKEQ, per germline. This chain's CDR3 is CASSHTGTLGQKGNPDTQYF. In DNA form, the CDR3 reads TGTGCCAGCAGCCATACAGGTACCTTGGGACAGAAGGGCAATCCAGATACGCAGTATTTT.